The sequence of this TCR beta chain was determined in a study of T cell responses to AZD1222 COVID-19 vaccine. Study overall: Samples with a second dose at about 4 or about 12 weeks were pooled together.

Sequencing was performed with immunoSEQ multiplex PCR; in TCRdb, only in-frame clones are kept and a portion is missing. The profile covers roughly 110,000 clones, with around 90% appearing a single time and less than 8% taken by the ten largest. Germline CDR1 reads SGHRS; CDR2 reads YFSETQ. The length of the CDR3 is 20 residues. The V and J ends lost 1 base and 8 bases, in that order; junction bases with no gene match: 19. The receptor was derived from an adult in good health. Material: peripheral blood, obtained on day 0 of AZD1222 vaccination. The rearrangement links TRBV5-1 to TRBJ2-1, with 12 bases identical to TRBD1. The CDR3 spells CASSLRRDRGPGLEGDEQFF. The CDR3 bases are TGCGCCAGCAGCTTGAGAAGGGACAGGGGGCCAGGGCTAGAGGGCGATGAGCAGTTCTTC. The full variable domain, in which reference TRBV5-1 and TRBJ2-1 provide the parts outside the CDR3, is KAGVTQTPRYLIKTRGQQVTLSCSPISGHRSVSWYQQTPGQGLQFLFEYFSETQRNKGNFPGRFSGRQFSNSRSEMNVSTLELGDSALYLCASSLRRDRGPGLEGDEQFFGPGTRLTVL.